The sequence of this TCR beta chain was determined in a study of blood T cell repertoires in COVID-19. About the study: The cDNA or gDNA used as material had been derived from T cells, B-cell-depleted T cells, or PBMCs.

Generated by immunoSEQ multiplex PCR, the TCRdb table keeps only in-frame clones and is missing some. The sample carries more than 85,000 clones, about 81% recorded once. Sequencing used peripheral blood. The receptor's source is a man in his sixties with acute or convalescent COVID-19.

The CDR3 reads CASRGRGGGLETQYF. As DNA, the CDR3 is TGTGCCAGTAGGGGACGGGGGGGCGGTTTAGAGACCCAGTACTTC. The chain uses TRBV19 and TRBJ2-5; 8 bases are a match to TRBD2. V shed 6 bases, J shed 4 bases, and the junction held 10 bases outside the gene matches. The CDR3 covers 15 residues. Germline assignment: CDR1 LNHDA and CDR2 SQIVND (reference sequence).